Following are 17 T cell receptor beta chains from one sample sequenced in a study of naive and memory T cell subsets (dated by TCRdb to about 2017). The method was UMI-ligation and nested PCR. Sequencing relied on an Illumina MiSeq. The beta constant-region primer consisted of an equimolar mixture of two oligonucleotides that together covered TRBC1 and TRBC2. The public sequencing data were trimmed at Q25 with fastp and processed into clonotypes with MiXCR by TCRdb, which kept only in-frame beta chains. All rows with the same CDR3 protein become a single entry with the most common DNA and genes. The sample yields approximately 5,400 distinct CDR3 sequences; 6% to 8.5% were counted once. The leading ten clones occupy about 42% of the sample. Specimen: effector memory CD8+ T cells from blood. The cell subset or site label of this sample denotes: effector memory, CD45RA- CD27-. The receptors were sampled from a human donor in good health.

This clonotype is labeled as medium-sized. The chain combines TRBV6-4 with TRBJ2-3; D remains unclear. Looked up from germline, CDR1 is MRHNA and CDR2 is SNTAGT. The CDR3 runs 13 residues. V dropped 2 bases and J dropped 1 base, with 4 bases sitting between them. The CDR3 coding sequence is TGTGCCAGCAGTGACGAGGGCACAGATACGCAGTATTTT. Protein product: CASSDEGTDTQYF.

This chain links TRBV6-2 or TRBV6-3 with TRBJ2-3; no firm D call. There are 13 residues in the CDR3. V was cut by 2 bases and J by 6 bases, with 9 bases left in between. CDR1 MNHEY and CDR2 SVGEGT come from the germline V gene. The CDR3 here is CASSYSEADTQYF. The DNA for the CDR3 is TGTGCCAGCAGTTACAGCGAGGCTGATACGCAGTATTTT.

This clonotype occurred many times. This sequence joins TRBV4-3 and TRBJ2-6; D unresolved. The germline V gene has CDR1 LGHNA and CDR2 YSLEER. V was trimmed by 0 bases and J by 0 bases, leaving 3 bases between them. The CDR3 is 15 amino acids. CDR3 amino acids: CASSQEPSGANVLTF. In DNA, the CDR3 is TGCGCCAGCAGCCAAGAACCCTCTGGGGCCAACGTCCTGACTTTC.

This clonotype was counted at least ten times. The V and J genes are TRBV2 and TRBJ2-7, with D unresolved. Trimming removed 2 bases from V and 3 bases from J, with 11 bases in between. CDR3 length equals 14 residues. CDR1 and CDR2 from the germline V gene are SNHLY and FYNNEI. CDR3 bases: TGTGCCAGCAGTGAATCGCACCAGAGCTACGAGCAGTACTTC. This codes for CASSESHQSYEQYF.

This chain uses TRBV27 with TRBJ2-6, with D unclear. V was clipped by 0 bases and J by 0 bases, with 3 bases between them. CDR1 and CDR2 (germline): MNHEY, SMNVEV (reference sequence). CDR3 length: 15 residues. Here the CDR3 DNA reads TGTGCCAGCAGTTTATCCAGCTCTGGGGCCAACGTCCTGACTTTC. Amino acid sequence: CASSLSSSGANVLTF. Combining the CDR3 with reference TRBV27 and TRBJ2-6 gives the whole variable domain EAQVTQNPRYLITVTGKKLTVTCSQNMNHEYMSWYRQDPGLGLRQIYYSMNVEVTDKGDVPEGYKVSRKEKRNFPLILESPSPNQTSLYFCASSLSSSGANVLTFGAGSRLTVL.

J is TRBJ2-2 and V is TRBV4-3; 7 bases agree with TRBD1. Germline V gives CDR1 LGHNA, CDR2 YSLEER. This CDR3 region has 13 residues. Trimming removed 3 bases from V and 9 bases from J; junction bases left unmatched: 4. CDR3 sequence reads: CASSHRTGRELFF. CDR3 bases: TGCGCCAGCAGCCACCGGACAGGCCGGGAGCTGTTTTTT.

V gene TRBV20-1 combines with J gene TRBJ2-5, with D unresolved. The germline V and J ends were trimmed by 1 base and 2 bases, with 11 bases remaining between them. The germline CDR1 and CDR2 sequences are DFQATT and SNEGSKA (reference sequence). The CDR3 totals 14 residues. CDR3 sequence reads: CSARGKSEQETQYF. The CDR3 DNA follows: TGCAGTGCTAGAGGCAAGTCGGAACAAGAGACCCAGTACTTC.

As to this clonotype: It may be a read error: a sequence one base away is much more abundant. The chain carries TRBV20-1 and TRBJ1-1; the D is unclear. Trimming stripped 3 bases from V and 3 bases from J, with 8 bases between. This CDR3 region has 12 residues. Germline CDR1 and CDR2: DFQATT and SNEGSKA (reference sequence). The CDR3 DNA follows: TGCAGTGCTAGGACCCGGGACACTGAAGCTTTCTTT. Translation: CSARTRDTEAFF.

This clonotype was counted ten times or more. The rearrangement links TRBV3-1 to TRBJ2-7; the D is unclear. This CDR3 region has 13 residues. CDR1 is LGHDT, CDR2 YNNKEL, per germline (reference sequence). The ends were cut back, 4 bases at V and 4 bases at J, with 11 bases in the middle. The CDR3 loop reads CASSPSDGYEQYF. As DNA, the CDR3 is TGTGCCAGCAGCCCATCGGACGGGTACGAGCAGTACTTC.

By frequency in the sample, this clonotype is medium-sized (0.01 to 0.1%). For the CDR3, the DNA is TGTGCCAGCAGCTTCGGACTAGCGGCAAACACCGGGGAGCTGTTTTTT. This codes for CASSFGLAANTGELFF. The chain recombines TRBV7-6 with TRBJ2-2; 10 positions match TRBD2. The V gene's germline CDR1 is SGHVS and CDR2 FNYEAQ. The CDR3 has 16 amino acids. The junction had 3 bases not matched to a gene; V was cut back by 3 bases and J by 2 bases.

This chain joins TRBV6-1 and TRBJ2-3; D possibly corresponds to TRBD1 (6 bases). The CDR3 spans 14 residues. Trimming shortened V by 5 bases and J by 3 bases, and 12 bases separated the two germline ends. Looked up from germline, CDR1 is MNHNS and CDR2 is SASEGT. As DNA, the CDR3 is TGTGCCAGCAGTACCTCGACAGGTACAGATACGCAGTATTTT. Protein sequence: CASSTSTGTDTQYF.

This chain uses TRBV7-8 with TRBJ2-1, with 13 positions matching TRBD2. The CDR3 covers 14 residues. V was clipped by 9 bases and J by 8 bases; unmatched bases: 7. Germline-derived CDR1 and CDR2 are SGHVS and FQNEAQ. CDR3 coding DNA: TGTGCCAGTACGCCGACTAGCGGGAGGTATGAGCAGTTCTTC. This codes for CASTPTSGRYEQFF.

At least ten counts were recorded for this clonotype. This sequence joins TRBV20-1 and TRBJ1-1; D remains unclear. CDR3 length: 12 amino acids. Trimming removed 3 bases at V and 10 bases at J, with 15 bases between. Germline V lookup: CDR1 DFQATT, CDR2 SNEGSKA (reference sequence). As DNA, the CDR3 is TGCAGTGCTAGTGTAGGCGACATTTCAGCTTTCTTT. Translated, it gives CSASVGDISAFF.

This clonotype was detected many times. V and J are TRBV11-1 and TRBJ2-1; D gene unclear. The ends were cut back, 2 bases at V and 4 bases at J, with 15 bases in the middle. The CDR3 is 16 amino acids. Germline CDR1 is SGHAT and CDR2 is FQDESV (reference sequence). Here the CDR3 DNA reads TGTGCCAGCAGCTTAAACCCCGAAGATCTGTACAATGAGCAGTTCTTC. This gives the protein CASSLNPEDLYNEQFF.

This clonotype is classed as hyperexpanded. The V gene is TRBV4-3, the J gene TRBJ2-7; no reliable D call. Trimming stripped 3 bases from V and 4 bases from J, with 10 bases between. The CDR3 is 13 amino acids. The V gene's germline CDR1 is LGHNA and CDR2 YSLEER. CDR3 nucleotide sequence: TGCGCCAGCAGCCAGGCTGAGGATTACGAGCAGTACTTC. This gives the protein CASSQAEDYEQYF.

This clonotype was seen repeatedly, ten times or more. The V and J genes are TRBV20-1 and TRBJ2-1; perhaps TRBD2 as D (6 bases). CDR1 is DFQATT, CDR2 SNEGSKA, per germline (reference sequence). This CDR3 has 14 amino acids. V gave up 3 bases and J gave up 3 bases, with 12 bases separating them. The CDR3 nucleotides read TGCAGTGCTAGGGGGGGAAGGGACTACAATGAGCAGTTCTTC. Its translation is CSARGGRDYNEQFF.

This clonotype was observed a few times. This chain joins TRBV28 and TRBJ1-4; TRBD1 is a possible D gene (5 bases). CDR3 size: 14 residues. Looked up from germline, CDR1 is MDHEN and CDR2 is SYDVKM. The V end was cut by 4 bases, the J end by 6 bases, with 12 bases between. The CDR3 reads CASSYRDADEKLFF. In DNA form, the CDR3 reads TGTGCCAGCAGTTATCGGGACGCGGATGAAAAACTGTTTTTT.